This T cell receptor beta chain was recovered during a study of human thymus T cells. Some clones are missing from TCRdb's copy, which holds only in-frame ones; the method was immunoSEQ multiplex PCR. The profile shows some 130,000 clones, just under 95% of them singletons. The CDR3 spans 18 residues. Germline loops: CDR1 ENHRY, CDR2 SYGVKD. V was clipped by 5 bases and J by 1 base, with 23 bases between them. The study used thymus tissue resected during corrective heart surgery. Source material: thymus tissue. The receptor's source is a boy under three years old with a congenital heart defect but otherwise immunologically healthy. The V gene is TRBV10-3, the J gene TRBJ1-2, with TRBD1 as a possible D gene (5 bases). In DNA, the CDR3 is TGTGCCATCAGTCATAATCACCTATCGGGGCCCCTTAACTATGGCTACACCTTC. This gives the protein CAISHNHLSGPLNYGYTF.